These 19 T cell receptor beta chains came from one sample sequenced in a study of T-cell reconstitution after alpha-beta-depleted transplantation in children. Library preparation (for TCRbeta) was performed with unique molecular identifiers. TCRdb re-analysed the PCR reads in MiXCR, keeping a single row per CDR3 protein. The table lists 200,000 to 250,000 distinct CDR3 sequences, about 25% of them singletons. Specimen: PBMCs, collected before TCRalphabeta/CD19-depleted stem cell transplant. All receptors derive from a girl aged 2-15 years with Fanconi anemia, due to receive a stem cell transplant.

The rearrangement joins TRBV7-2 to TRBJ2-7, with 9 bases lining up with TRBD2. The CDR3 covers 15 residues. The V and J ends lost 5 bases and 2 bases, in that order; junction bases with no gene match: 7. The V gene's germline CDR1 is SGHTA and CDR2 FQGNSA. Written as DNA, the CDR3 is TGTGCCAGCAGCAGGAGCGGGGGGACACCCTACGAGCAGTACTTC. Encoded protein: CASSRSGGTPYEQYF.

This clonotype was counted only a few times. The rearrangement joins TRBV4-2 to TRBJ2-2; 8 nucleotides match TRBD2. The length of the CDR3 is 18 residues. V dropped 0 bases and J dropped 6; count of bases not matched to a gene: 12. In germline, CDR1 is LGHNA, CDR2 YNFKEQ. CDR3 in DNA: TGTGCCAGCAGCCAAGATGATGGTCATGCGGGGGGCCCCGGGGAGCTGTTTTTT. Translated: CASSQDDGHAGGPGELFF.

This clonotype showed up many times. CDR3 loop: CASSSSPDTEAFF. CDR3 in DNA: TGTGCCAGCAGCTCGTCCCCTGACACTGAAGCTTTCTTT. V usage is TRBV7-2 and J usage is TRBJ1-1; D not resolved. This CDR3 comprises 13 residues. The V end lost 4 bases, the J end lost 3 bases, and 9 bases lay between the germline ends. Germline V lookup: CDR1 SGHTA, CDR2 FQGNSA.

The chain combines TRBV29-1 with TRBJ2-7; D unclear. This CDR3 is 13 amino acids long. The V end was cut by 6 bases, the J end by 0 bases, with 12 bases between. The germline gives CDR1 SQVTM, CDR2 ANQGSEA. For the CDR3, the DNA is TGCAGCGTCCTTTGGGTGAGCTCCTACGAGCAGTACTTC. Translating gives CSVLWVSSYEQYF.

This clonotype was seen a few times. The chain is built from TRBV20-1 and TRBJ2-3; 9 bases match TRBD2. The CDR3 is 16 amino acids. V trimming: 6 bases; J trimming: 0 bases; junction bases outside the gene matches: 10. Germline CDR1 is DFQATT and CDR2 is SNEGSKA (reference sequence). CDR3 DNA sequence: TGCAGTGCGCGATCCTTTACTAGCGGGAGCACAGATACGCAGTATTTT. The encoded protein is CSARSFTSGSTDTQYF.

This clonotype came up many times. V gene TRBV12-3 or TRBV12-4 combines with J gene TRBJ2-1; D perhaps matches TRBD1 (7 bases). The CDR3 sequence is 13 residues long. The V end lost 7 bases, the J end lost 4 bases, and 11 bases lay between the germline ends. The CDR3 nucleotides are TGTGCCAGCAATTCAGGGGGGTACAATGAGCAGTTCTTC. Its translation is CASNSGGYNEQFF.

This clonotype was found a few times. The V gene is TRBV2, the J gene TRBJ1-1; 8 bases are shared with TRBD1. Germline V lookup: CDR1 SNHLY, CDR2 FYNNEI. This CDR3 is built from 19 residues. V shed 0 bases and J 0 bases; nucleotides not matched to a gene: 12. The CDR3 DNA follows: TGTGCCAGCAGTGAAGCGGTTATCCGGGACAGGATTATGAACACTGAAGCTTTCTTT. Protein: CASSEAVIRDRIMNTEAFF.

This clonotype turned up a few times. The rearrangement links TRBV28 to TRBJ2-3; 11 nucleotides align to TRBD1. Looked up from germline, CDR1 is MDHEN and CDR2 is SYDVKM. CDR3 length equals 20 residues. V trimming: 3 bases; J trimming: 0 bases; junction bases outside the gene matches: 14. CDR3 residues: CASSFPSLPGQGGSTDTQYF. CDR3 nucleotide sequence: TGTGCCAGCAGTTTCCCTTCCTTACCGGGACAGGGGGGGAGCACAGATACGCAGTATTTT.

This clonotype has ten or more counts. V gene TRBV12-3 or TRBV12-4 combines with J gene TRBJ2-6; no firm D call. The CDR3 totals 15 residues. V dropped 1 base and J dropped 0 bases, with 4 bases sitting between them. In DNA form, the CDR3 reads TGTGCCAGCAGTTTAGTCAGCTCTGGGGCCAACGTCCTGACTTTC. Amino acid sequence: CASSLVSSGANVLTF.

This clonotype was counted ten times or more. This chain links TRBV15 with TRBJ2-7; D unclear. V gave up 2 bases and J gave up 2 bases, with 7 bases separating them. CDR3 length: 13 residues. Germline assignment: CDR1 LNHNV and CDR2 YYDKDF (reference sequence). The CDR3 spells CATSRLLPYEQYF. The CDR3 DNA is TGTGCCACCAGCAGATTGCTTCCCTACGAGCAGTACTTC.

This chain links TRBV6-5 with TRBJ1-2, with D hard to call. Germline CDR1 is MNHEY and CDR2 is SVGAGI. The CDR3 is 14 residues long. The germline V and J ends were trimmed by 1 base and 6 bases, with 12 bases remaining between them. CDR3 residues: CASSYFGPGDGYTF. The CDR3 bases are TGTGCCAGCAGTTACTTCGGGCCCGGGGATGGCTACACCTTC.

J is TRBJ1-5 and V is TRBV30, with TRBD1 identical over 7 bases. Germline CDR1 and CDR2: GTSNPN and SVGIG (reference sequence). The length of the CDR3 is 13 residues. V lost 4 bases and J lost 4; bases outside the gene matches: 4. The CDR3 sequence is CAWNRGGNQPQHF. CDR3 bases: TGTGCCTGGAACAGGGGAGGGAATCAGCCCCAGCATTTT.

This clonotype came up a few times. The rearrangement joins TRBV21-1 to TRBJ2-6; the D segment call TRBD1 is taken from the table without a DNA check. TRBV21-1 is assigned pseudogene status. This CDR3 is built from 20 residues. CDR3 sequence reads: CASSNTPPYRDKPGANVLTF. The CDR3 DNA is TGTGCCAGCAGCAATACCCCACCCTACAGGGATAAGCCTGGGGCCAACGTCCTGACTTTC.

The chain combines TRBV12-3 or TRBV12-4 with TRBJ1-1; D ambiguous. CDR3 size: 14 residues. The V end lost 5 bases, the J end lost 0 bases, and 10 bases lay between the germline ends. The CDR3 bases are TGTGCCAGCAGTCCCGAAGTACTGAACACTGAAGCTTTCTTT. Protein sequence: CASSPEVLNTEAFF.

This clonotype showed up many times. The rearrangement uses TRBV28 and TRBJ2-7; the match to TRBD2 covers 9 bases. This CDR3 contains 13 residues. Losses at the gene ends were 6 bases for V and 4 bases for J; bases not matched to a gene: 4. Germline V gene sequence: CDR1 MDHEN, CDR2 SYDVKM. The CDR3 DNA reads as TGTGCCAGCAGCCTCAGCGGGGGGTACGAGCAGTACTTC. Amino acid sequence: CASSLSGGYEQYF. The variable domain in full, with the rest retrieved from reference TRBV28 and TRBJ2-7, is DVKVTQSSRYLVKRTGEKVFLECVQDMDHENMFWYRQDPGLGLRLIYFSYDVKMKEKGDIPEGYSVSREKKERFSLILESASTNQTSMYLCASSLSGGYEQYFGPGTRLTVT.

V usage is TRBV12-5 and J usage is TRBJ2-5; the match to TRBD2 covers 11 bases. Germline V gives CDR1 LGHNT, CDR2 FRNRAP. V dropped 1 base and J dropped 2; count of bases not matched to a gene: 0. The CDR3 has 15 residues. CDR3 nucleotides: TGTGCTAGTGGTTTGGGACTAGCGGGGCAAGAGACCCAGTACTTC. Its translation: CASGLGLAGQETQYF.

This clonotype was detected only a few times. The CDR3 loop is CSVTAIRTGDGYTF. The CDR3 nucleotides read TGCAGCGTTACGGCTATTAGGACAGGGGATGGCTACACCTTC. The V gene is TRBV29-1, the J gene TRBJ1-2; TRBD1 matches at 9 bases. CDR3 length: 14 amino acids. With 5 bases clipped from V and 6 bases from J, the junction kept 10 bases outside the gene matches. The germline CDR1 and CDR2 sequences are SQVTM and ANQGSEA.

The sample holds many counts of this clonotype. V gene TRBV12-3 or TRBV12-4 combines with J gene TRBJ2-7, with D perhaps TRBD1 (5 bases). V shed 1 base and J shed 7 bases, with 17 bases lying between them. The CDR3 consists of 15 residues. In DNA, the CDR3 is TGTGCCAGCAGTTTAGTAGTCCCGCAGGGTGGAGAGCAGTACTTC. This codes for CASSLVVPQGGEQYF.

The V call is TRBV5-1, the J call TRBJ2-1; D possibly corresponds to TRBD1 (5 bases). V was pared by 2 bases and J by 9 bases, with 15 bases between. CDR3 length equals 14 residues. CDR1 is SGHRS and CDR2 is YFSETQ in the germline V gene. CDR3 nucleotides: TGCGCCAGCAGCTTATGGCAGGGAAACGGTGAGCAGTTCTTC. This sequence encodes CASSLWQGNGEQFF.